The rows below give T cell receptor beta chains drawn from one sample of a study of vaccination and CD4 T cells after COVID-19. TCRdb itself ran the PCR reads through MiXCR, one entry per CDR3 protein. The sample contains about 9,100 distinct CDR3 sequences, less than 70% of which appear only once. Antigens for these TCRs are unknown. The sample was CD4+ T cells from blood, cultured in vitro. These receptor sequences come from a human donor who had recovered from COVID-19. Each CDR3 is given with its conserved first and last residue. Each record gives: V gene, clone size, CDR3 protein. Part of the rows lack a size; the others show once, few, many or a class for expanded clones.

v_call: TRBV27
clone_size: few
cdr3_aa: CASSLTGLAGSYEQYF

v_call: TRBV7-9
clone_size: NA
cdr3_aa: CASSLAIGTDTQYF

v_call: TRBV7-9
clone_size: few
cdr3_aa: CASSGTGTMNTGELFF

v_call: TRBV7-2
clone_size: NA
cdr3_aa: CASSPGTGKNQPQHF

v_call: TRBV11-2
clone_size: NA
cdr3_aa: CASSLTAGEASLSGANVLTF

v_call: TRBV9
clone_size: medium-sized
cdr3_aa: CASSPPPGAAQETQYF

v_call: TRBV7-9
clone_size: NA
cdr3_aa: CASSLNEGGQRDTQYF

v_call: TRBV19
clone_size: NA
cdr3_aa: CASSIDLDRATYEQYF

v_call: TRBV6-5
clone_size: NA
cdr3_aa: CASSYSKSYEQYF

v_call: TRBV5-4
clone_size: NA
cdr3_aa: CASSLQLAGAQETQYF

v_call: TRBV28
clone_size: NA
cdr3_aa: CASSLTDPGGGGGELFF

v_call: TRBV28
clone_size: large
cdr3_aa: CASSLEGVENTEAFF

v_call: TRBV20-1
clone_size: NA
cdr3_aa: CSAQGRGYEQYF

v_call: TRBV4-3
clone_size: NA
cdr3_aa: CASSQVPENTEAFF

v_call: TRBV11-1
clone_size: NA
cdr3_aa: CASSYPSHNEQFF

v_call: TRBV19
clone_size: NA
cdr3_aa: CASISKDSGTEAFF

v_call: TRBV20-1
clone_size: NA
cdr3_aa: CSARNDQRGAETQYF

v_call: TRBV7-2
clone_size: NA
cdr3_aa: CASSLESGGRQPQHF

v_call: TRBV19
clone_size: NA
cdr3_aa: CASSNAGSYEQYF

v_call: TRBV30
clone_size: few
cdr3_aa: CAWSLYLVPAGSKNGYTF

v_call: TRBV27
clone_size: NA
cdr3_aa: CASSFGTGNGPYEQYF

v_call: TRBV12-3/TRBV12-4
clone_size: NA
cdr3_aa: CASRRGSTLHF

v_call: TRBV7-2
clone_size: NA
cdr3_aa: CASSSIQGTTGELFF

v_call: TRBV15
clone_size: NA
cdr3_aa: CATRQGSLYSNQPQHF

v_call: TRBV5-1
clone_size: few
cdr3_aa: CASSLAPSGINQETQYF

v_call: TRBV10-2
clone_size: NA
cdr3_aa: CASTRGNNSPLHF

v_call: TRBV24-1
clone_size: NA
cdr3_aa: CATSDGMGRGYGYTF

v_call: TRBV5-1
clone_size: NA
cdr3_aa: CASRVAESSGANVLTF

v_call: TRBV12-3/TRBV12-4
clone_size: few
cdr3_aa: CASSPLGLGSNQPQHF

v_call: TRBV15
clone_size: NA
cdr3_aa: CATSRDAGQGTDTQYF

v_call: TRBV5-6
clone_size: NA
cdr3_aa: CASSVDRGPWYGYTF

v_call: TRBV20-1
clone_size: NA
cdr3_aa: CSALRAGGTDTQYF

v_call: TRBV7-9
clone_size: NA
cdr3_aa: CASSLQLGNEQFF

v_call: TRBV20-1
clone_size: few
cdr3_aa: CSAMDRNSGNTIYF

v_call: TRBV20-1
clone_size: NA
cdr3_aa: CSAPTRDYKNIQYF

v_call: TRBV20-1
clone_size: once
cdr3_aa: CSAAPYQGASTDTQYF

v_call: TRBV11-3
clone_size: once
cdr3_aa: CASSRQSSYNEQFF

v_call: TRBV6-2/TRBV6-3
clone_size: NA
cdr3_aa: CASRIDGTYGYTF

v_call: TRBV24-1
clone_size: NA
cdr3_aa: CATSAPGGSNNEQFF

v_call: TRBV6-5
clone_size: NA
cdr3_aa: CASSYSGSGGEAFF

v_call: TRBV6-1
clone_size: once
cdr3_aa: CASSLLRGLNTEAFF

v_call: TRBV11-2
clone_size: NA
cdr3_aa: CASSFSENTEAFF

v_call: TRBV6-2/TRBV6-3
clone_size: NA
cdr3_aa: CASSYGRGTYNEQFF

v_call: TRBV7-9
clone_size: NA
cdr3_aa: CASSRGDGGGQPQHF

v_call: TRBV6-1
clone_size: few
cdr3_aa: CASGRGLAGTGELFF

v_call: TRBV28
clone_size: NA
cdr3_aa: CASSLRGYGQPQHF

v_call: TRBV5-6
clone_size: NA
cdr3_aa: CASSLDGTRGGYTF

v_call: TRBV30
clone_size: NA
cdr3_aa: CAWSVGMGKYGYTF

v_call: TRBV15
clone_size: NA
cdr3_aa: CATSRDRQSGTSAYEQYF

v_call: TRBV28
clone_size: NA
cdr3_aa: CASSFKRDAFF

v_call: TRBV30
clone_size: NA
cdr3_aa: CAWTLRGAGDTQYF

v_call: TRBV15
clone_size: NA
cdr3_aa: CATSGRFDSPLHF

v_call: TRBV2
clone_size: NA
cdr3_aa: CASSENDSYGYTF

v_call: TRBV6-5
clone_size: NA
cdr3_aa: CASSYWSTGLGAFF

v_call: TRBV20-1
clone_size: few
cdr3_aa: CSARDVGDRGLYQGSPLHF

v_call: TRBV6-5
clone_size: few
cdr3_aa: CASSYSRGRNTEAFF

v_call: TRBV30
clone_size: NA
cdr3_aa: CAWSPRGGETQYF

v_call: TRBV20-1
clone_size: few
cdr3_aa: CSAGVGKAYNSPLHF